The 11 T cell receptor beta chains presented below share a single source sample, sequenced in a study of blood T cell repertoires in COVID-19. Produced via immunoSEQ multiplex PCR; TCRdb's table is partial and in-frame only. This sample has roughly 180,000 clones, with around 95% found just once. The specimen sequenced was peripheral blood. The source of these receptors is a man aged 25 to 40 with COVID-19, enrolled during active disease.

V and J are TRBV7-9 and TRBJ1-1, with 12 bases fitting TRBD1. The ends lost 0 bases at V and 0 bases at J; junction bases unmatched: 5. Germline V gives CDR1 SEHNR, CDR2 FQNEAQ (reference sequence). This CDR3 has 18 residues. CDR3 DNA: TGTGCCAGCAGCTTAGCCGGGACAGGGGGCATTTTGAACACTGAAGCTTTCTTT. Its translation is CASSLAGTGGILNTEAFF.

The chain is built from TRBV25-1 and TRBJ1-4; weak D call: TRBD1 (6 bases). The CDR3 sequence is 17 residues long. CDR1 and CDR2 from the germline V gene are MGHDK and SYGVNS. The germline V and J ends were trimmed by 1 base and 0 bases, with 12 bases remaining between them. The CDR3 sequence is CASSESDRLATNEKLFF. The CDR3 DNA reads TGTGCCAGCAGTGAATCGGACAGACTTGCAACTAATGAAAAACTGTTTTTT.

The rearrangement links TRBV10-2 to TRBJ1-6; 7 bases are shared with TRBD1. J was trimmed by 6 bases and V by 6 bases; bases with no gene match: 8. CDR1 WSHSY and CDR2 SAAADI come from the germline V gene. This CDR3 has 15 residues. CDR3 in amino acids: CASRIDRESNSPLHF. CDR3 coding DNA: TGCGCCAGCAGGATCGACAGGGAAAGTAATTCACCCCTCCACTTT.

This clone was recorded a few times. V usage is TRBV19 and J usage is TRBJ1-5, with D maybe TRBD1 (5 bases). CDR3 size: 14 residues. With 5 bases removed from V and 7 bases from J, the gap between germline ends came to 15 bases. The germline V gene has CDR1 LNHDA and CDR2 SQIVND (reference sequence). In DNA form, the CDR3 reads TGTGCCAGTAGTCCGCTGGGGGGGAACCAGCCCCAGCATTTT. This gives the protein CASSPLGGNQPQHF.

V gene TRBV7-2 combines with J gene TRBJ2-7, with a possible D match to TRBD2 (6 bases). CDR3 length equals 14 residues. The germline V and J ends were trimmed by 2 bases and 3 bases, with 11 bases remaining between them. Germline lookup yields CDR1 SGHTA and CDR2 FQGNSA. Written as DNA, the CDR3 is TGTGCCAGCAGCTTATCCGGTAGCGGCTACGAGCAGTACTTC. Amino acid sequence: CASSLSGSGYEQYF.

This chain joins TRBV4-1 and TRBJ2-2, with D tentatively TRBD1 (6 bases). From germline, CDR1 is MGHRA and CDR2 YSYEKL. This CDR3 spans 14 amino acids. V gave up 2 bases and J gave up 7 bases, with 11 bases separating them. DNA for the CDR3: TGCGCCAGCAGCCAACTCAGGGGTCACGGGGAGCTGTTTTTT. Translation: CASSQLRGHGELFF.

The chain joins TRBV5-1 to TRBJ1-1; 8 nucleotides align to TRBD1. Germline trimming cut 6 bases from V and 0 bases from J; bases unmatched to any gene: 7. The CDR3 has 15 amino acids. CDR1 and CDR2 (germline): SGHRS, YFSETQ. The CDR3 reads CASNQLTGVNTEAFF. The CDR3 DNA sequence: TGCGCCAGCAACCAATTGACAGGGGTGAACACTGAAGCTTTCTTT. The full variable domain, rest sourced from reference TRBV5-1 and TRBJ1-1, is KAGVTQTPRYLIKTRGQQVTLSCSPISGHRSVSWYQQTPGQGLQFLFEYFSETQRNKGNFPGRFSGRQFSNSRSEMNVSTLELGDSALYLCASNQLTGVNTEAFFGQGTRLTVV.

V and J are TRBV6-5 and TRBJ1-2, with 8 bases that match TRBD1. The CDR3 loop spans 14 amino acids. V gave up 5 bases and J gave up 5 bases; unmatched junction bases: 7. Germline V lookup: CDR1 MNHEY, CDR2 SVGAGI. The CDR3 sequence is CASSRDRTGYGYTF. DNA for the CDR3: TGTGCCAGCAGTCGCGACAGGACAGGGTATGGCTACACCTTC.

Comments on this clone: Other DNA sequences within the sample encode an identical CDR3. The genes are TRBV18 and TRBJ1-1; 9 bases map to TRBD1. The germline CDR1 and CDR2 sequences are KGHSH and LQKENI. CDR3 length: 14 amino acids. Germline trimming cut 3 bases from V and 3 bases from J; bases unmatched to any gene: 2. CDR3 nucleotides: TGTGCCAGCTCACCGAGGACAGGGGACACTGAAGCTTTCTTT. Protein sequence: CASSPRTGDTEAFF.

The J gene is TRBJ2-5, the V gene TRBV11-2; D possibly corresponds to TRBD2 (6 bases). Germline loops: CDR1 SGHAT, CDR2 FQNNGV. The CDR3 loop spans 17 amino acids. The V gene lost 3 bases and the J gene lost 4 bases, with 21 bases spanning the gap. This CDR3 reads CASSFPPGLVGGETQYF. The CDR3 nucleotides are TGTGCCAGCAGCTTCCCGCCGGGACTCGTCGGTGGAGAGACCCAGTACTTC.

The chain links TRBV19 to TRBJ1-6, with D unclear. CDR1 is LNHDA, CDR2 SQIVND, per germline (reference sequence). The CDR3 extends over 16 amino acids. The germline V and J ends were trimmed by 1 base and 7 bases, with 14 bases remaining between them. Here the CDR3 reads CASSIALAWPNSPLHF. The CDR3 nucleotides read TGTGCCAGTAGTATAGCTTTGGCCTGGCCGAATTCACCCCTCCACTTT.